This T cell receptor beta chain comes out of a study of blood T cell repertoires in COVID-19. On the study more broadly: The samples span acute and convalescent COVID-19 from the United States, Italy and Spain.

The method was immunoSEQ multiplex PCR; TCRdb's version includes in-frame clones alone and lacks a portion of them. The sample lists roughly 230,000 clones, about 80% occurring once. V lost 0 bases, J lost 3 bases, and 8 bases lay in between. Germline CDR1 and CDR2: SGHRS and YFSETQ. The CDR3 covers 14 residues. Adults between about 18 and 89 years of age took part from about two dozen US areas. The chain couples TRBV5-1 to TRBJ2-3; TRBD2 might be the D (5 bases). The sequenced material came from PBMCs or T cells enriched from blood (not recorded which). The source is a man aged 45-65 years who had recovered from COVID-19. DNA of the CDR3: TGCGCCAGCAGCTTGGGCGGGCGGACAGATACGCAGTATTTT. This sequence encodes CASSLGGRTDTQYF.